These 15 T cell receptor beta chains came from one sample sequenced in a study of blood T cells in healthy people across ages. Combining a sample-barcoded 5' primer with a J-beta primer mix, a second PCR ran for 7 to 11 cycles. Each CDR3 protein gets one entry after TCRdb re-called the 5' RACE reads with MiXCR. The profile shows more than 700,000 distinct CDR3 sequences, about 53% of them singletons. Sequences were obtained from blood. These receptors came from a man older than 75 in good health.

This clonotype was observed a few times. The chain uses TRBV4-2 and TRBJ2-5, with a possible D match to TRBD2 (5 bases). V was cut by 0 bases and J by 5 bases, with 13 bases left in between. This CDR3 spans 15 amino acids. Germline V gene lookup returns CDR1 LGHNA and CDR2 YNFKEQ. In DNA form, the CDR3 reads TGTGCCAGCAGCCAAGATGGGAGAGAAGGGGAGACCCAGTACTTC. Protein product: CASSQDGREGETQYF.

The genes are TRBV12-3 or TRBV12-4 and TRBJ1-6; a weak D match, TRBD1 (5 bases). Deletions cut 6 bases from V and 14 bases from J, with 20 bases between. This CDR3 has 14 amino acids. As DNA, the CDR3 is TGTGCCAGCAGCCGCCCGGGACCCCAGTGGACCCTCCACTTT. Its translation: CASSRPGPQWTLHF.

This clonotype was picked up a small number of times. This chain uses TRBV11-1 with TRBJ2-7; 8 bases line up with TRBD1. This CDR3 has 13 residues. Germline V gene data show CDR1 as SGHAT and CDR2 as FQDESV (reference sequence). V shed 2 bases and J 7 bases; nucleotides not matched to a gene: 4. The CDR3 DNA sequence: TGTGCCAGCAGCTTACGCAGGGGGCGTGAGCAGTACTTC. Its protein is CASSLRRGREQYF.

This sequence joins TRBV20-1 and TRBJ2-6; D possibly corresponds to TRBD2 (6 bases). V was pared by 0 bases and J by 5 bases, with 11 bases between. The CDR3 consists of 15 residues. CDR1 and CDR2 (germline): DFQATT, SNEGSKA (reference sequence). This CDR3 is CSARDGGDWANVLTF. Written as DNA, the CDR3 is TGCAGTGCTAGAGATGGCGGGGACTGGGCCAACGTCCTGACTTTC.

In its sample, this clonotype was seen a few times. The rearrangement uses TRBV6-6 and TRBJ2-5, with 14 bases fitting TRBD2. V shed 0 bases and J 9 bases; nucleotides not matched to a gene: 9. This CDR3 has 17 amino acids. Germline assignment: CDR1 MNHNY and CDR2 SVGAGI (reference sequence). The CDR3 region is CASSYSSGLAGGGAQYF. The CDR3 nucleotides read TGTGCCAGCAGTTACTCGAGTGGACTAGCGGGAGGAGGGGCCCAGTACTTC.

This clonotype showed up just a few times. This chain joins TRBV10-3 and TRBJ2-1; TRBD1 matches at 9 bases. CDR1 is ENHRY, CDR2 SYGVKD, per germline. The CDR3 contains 17 residues. V lost 2 bases, J lost 6 bases, and 11 bases stayed unmatched. This chain's CDR3 is CAISEPTSDRGRNEQFF. The CDR3 DNA reads as TGTGCCATCAGTGAGCCGACCTCGGACAGGGGACGCAATGAGCAGTTCTTC.

The table lists this clonotype with a few counts. The rearrangement uses TRBV10-2 and TRBJ2-5; D is ambiguous. This CDR3 comprises 11 residues. V was pared by 4 bases and J by 4 bases, with 4 bases between. Germline V CDR1 and CDR2: WSHSY, SAAADI. In DNA form, the CDR3 reads TGCGCCAGCAGTGTTTCAGAGACCCAGTACTTC. This encodes CASSVSETQYF.

Turning to this clonotype: An end of the junction differs from the germline gene, which may be a read error. The chain carries TRBV6-5 and TRBJ1-6; unclear D gene. This CDR3 has 18 amino acids. Per the germline V gene, CDR1 is MNHEY and CDR2 is SVGAGI. The CDR3 coding sequence is TGTGCCAGCAGTTACTCGATCAGCGGGAGCTCCTATAATTCGCCCCTCCACTTT. This codes for CASSYSISGSSYNSPLHF.

This clonotype was seen once. The chain combines TRBV10-1 with TRBJ2-7; 9 bases align to TRBD1. This CDR3 is 15 amino acids long. The germline gives CDR1 WNHNN, CDR2 SYGVQD (reference sequence). V dropped 2 bases and J dropped 1; count of bases not matched to a gene: 3. DNA of the CDR3: TGCGCCAGCAGTGAGGGGACAGGGACATCCTACGAGCAGTACTTC. It encodes CASSEGTGTSYEQYF.

There are a few counts of this clonotype. The J gene is TRBJ2-3, the V gene TRBV5-1, with D maybe TRBD1 (6 bases). This CDR3 region has 15 residues. Germline CDR1 is SGHRS and CDR2 is YFSETQ. V was trimmed by 4 bases and J by 2 bases, leaving 14 bases between them. The CDR3 sequence: CASSPITGTTDTQYF. The CDR3 DNA is TGCGCCAGCAGCCCGATAACAGGGACCACAGATACGCAGTATTTT.

The rearrangement links TRBV20-1 to TRBJ1-3; 8 nucleotides match TRBD1. The V and J ends lost 1 base and 3 bases, in that order; junction bases with no gene match: 2. The germline V gene has CDR1 DFQATT and CDR2 SNEGSKA (reference sequence). The CDR3 length is 14 residues. The DNA of the CDR3 is TGCAGTGCTAGAGGCAGGGGGCATGGAAACACCATATATTTT. Translation gives CSARGRGHGNTIYF.

The chain uses TRBV20-1 and TRBJ2-4; no clear D gene. Trimming removed 6 bases from V and 3 bases from J, with 15 bases in between. Germline V gene sequence: CDR1 DFQATT, CDR2 SNEGSKA (reference sequence). The CDR3 is 14 residues long. The CDR3 here is CSARLTSGKNIQYF. CDR3 bases: TGCAGTGCAAGACTGACTTCGGGCAAAAACATTCAGTACTTC.

The chain uses TRBV3-1 and TRBJ1-1, with D possibly TRBD1 on 6 matching bases. CDR3 length equals 15 residues. Trimming cost V 2 bases and J 3 bases, with 13 bases left between them. CDR1 is LGHDT, CDR2 YNNKEL, per germline (reference sequence). Here the CDR3 reads CASSQSLWTDTEAFF. In DNA, the CDR3 is TGTGCCAGCAGCCAATCCTTATGGACAGACACTGAAGCTTTCTTT.

The table lists this clonotype with a few counts. V gene TRBV4-1 combines with J gene TRBJ2-3, with 11 bases that match TRBD2. This CDR3 contains 16 residues. CDR1 and CDR2 from the germline V gene are MGHRA and YSYEKL. J lost 14 bases, V lost 1 base, and 14 bases had no gene match. This CDR3 reads CASSQVPTSGDRYAYF. As DNA, the CDR3 is TGCGCCAGCAGCCAAGTTCCGACTAGCGGGGACAGATACGCGTATTTT.

The V gene is TRBV9, the J gene TRBJ2-3; D ambiguous. The CDR3 has 15 residues. The germline gives CDR1 SGDLS, CDR2 YYNGEE. V was trimmed by 0 bases and J by 2 bases, leaving 10 bases between them. This CDR3 is CASSVDRGFTDTQYF. Here the CDR3 DNA reads TGTGCCAGCAGCGTAGACCGAGGCTTCACAGATACGCAGTATTTT.